The T cell receptor (beta chain) described here comes from a study of shared clonotypes between healthy human individuals. Study-level points and caveats: Larger estimated richness was generally recorded for naive subsets relative to memory subsets.

Trimming removed 6 bases from V and 1 base from J, with 12 bases in between. This CDR3 is 14 amino acids long. Germline V gene data show CDR1 as LNHDA and CDR2 as SQIVND (reference sequence). About this clone: Its antigen is not known.

Profiled with immunoSEQ multiplex PCR; TCRdb holds only in-frame clones, not every one. Of roughly 2.5 million clones listed, roughly 92% were seen once; the top ten hold around 0.14%. The chain combines TRBV19 with TRBJ1-1; D unclear. Sequences were obtained from naive CD4+ T cells sorted from blood. Subset reported: CD45RA+ positively selected. The sequence was obtained from a man aged 18 to 30 in good health. The CDR3 DNA reads TGTGCCAGTAGCAAGGCCGGGAAGAACACTGAAGCTTTCTTT. It translates to CASSKAGKNTEAFF.